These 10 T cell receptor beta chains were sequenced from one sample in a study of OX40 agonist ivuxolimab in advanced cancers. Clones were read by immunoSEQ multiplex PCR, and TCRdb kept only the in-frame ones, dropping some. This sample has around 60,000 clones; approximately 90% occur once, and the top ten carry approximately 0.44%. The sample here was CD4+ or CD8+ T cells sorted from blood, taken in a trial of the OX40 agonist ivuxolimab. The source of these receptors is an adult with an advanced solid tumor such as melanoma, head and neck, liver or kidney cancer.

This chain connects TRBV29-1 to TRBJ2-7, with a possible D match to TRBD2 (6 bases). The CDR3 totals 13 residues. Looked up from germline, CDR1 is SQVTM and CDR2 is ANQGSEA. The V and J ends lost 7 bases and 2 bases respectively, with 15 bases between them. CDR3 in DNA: TGCAGCGGTCGGGCGGGGCTAACCTACGAGCAGTACTTC. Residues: CSGRAGLTYEQYF.

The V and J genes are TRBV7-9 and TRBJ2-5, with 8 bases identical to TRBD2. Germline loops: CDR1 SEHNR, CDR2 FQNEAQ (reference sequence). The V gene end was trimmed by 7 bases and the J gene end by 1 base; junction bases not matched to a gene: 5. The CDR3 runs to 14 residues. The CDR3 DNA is TGTGCCAGCAACCTCGGGAGGGTCCAAGAGACCCAGTACTTC. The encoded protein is CASNLGRVQETQYF.

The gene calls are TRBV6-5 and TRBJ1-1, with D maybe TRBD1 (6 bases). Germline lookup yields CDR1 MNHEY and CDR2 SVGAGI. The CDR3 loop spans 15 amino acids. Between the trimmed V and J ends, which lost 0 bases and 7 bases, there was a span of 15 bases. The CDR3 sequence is CASSYSLEGGFEAFF. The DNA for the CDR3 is TGTGCCAGCAGTTACTCGTTGGAGGGGGGGTTTGAAGCTTTCTTT.

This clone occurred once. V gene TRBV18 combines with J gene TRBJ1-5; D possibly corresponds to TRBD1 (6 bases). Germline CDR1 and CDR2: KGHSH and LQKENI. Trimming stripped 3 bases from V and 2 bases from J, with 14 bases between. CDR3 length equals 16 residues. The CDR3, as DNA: TGTGCCAGCTCACCCGAGGGGGTGAGCGGCAATCAGCCCCAGCATTTT. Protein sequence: CASSPEGVSGNQPQHF.

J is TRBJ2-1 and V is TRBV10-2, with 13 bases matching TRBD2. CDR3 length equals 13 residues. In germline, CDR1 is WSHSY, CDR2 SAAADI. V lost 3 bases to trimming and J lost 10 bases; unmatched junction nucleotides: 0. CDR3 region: CASSELAGGEQFF. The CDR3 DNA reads TGCGCCAGCAGTGAACTAGCGGGAGGGGAGCAGTTCTTC.

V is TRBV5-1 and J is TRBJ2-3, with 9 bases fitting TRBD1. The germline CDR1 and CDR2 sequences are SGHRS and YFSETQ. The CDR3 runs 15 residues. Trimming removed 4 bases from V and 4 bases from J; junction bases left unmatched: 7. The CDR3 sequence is CASSSGTGSPDTQYF. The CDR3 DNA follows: TGCGCCAGCAGCAGCGGGACAGGGTCTCCAGATACGCAGTATTTT.

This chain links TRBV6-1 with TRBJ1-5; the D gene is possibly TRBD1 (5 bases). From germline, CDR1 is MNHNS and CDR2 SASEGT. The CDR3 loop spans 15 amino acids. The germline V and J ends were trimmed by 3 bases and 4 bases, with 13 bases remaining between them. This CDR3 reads CASSDRQMYNQPQHF. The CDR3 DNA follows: TGTGCCAGCAGTGACCGACAGATGTATAATCAGCCCCAGCATTTT.

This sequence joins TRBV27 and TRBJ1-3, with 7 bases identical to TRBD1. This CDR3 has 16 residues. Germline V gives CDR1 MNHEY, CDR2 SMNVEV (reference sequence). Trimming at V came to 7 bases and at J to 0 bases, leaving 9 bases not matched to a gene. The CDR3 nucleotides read TGTGCCAGCATGTCACGCGGGACAGACTCTGGAAACACCATATATTTT. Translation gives CASMSRGTDSGNTIYF.

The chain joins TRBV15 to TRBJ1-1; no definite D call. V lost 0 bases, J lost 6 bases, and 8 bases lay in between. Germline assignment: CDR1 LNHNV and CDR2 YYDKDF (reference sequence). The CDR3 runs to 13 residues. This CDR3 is CATSRDGSPEAFF. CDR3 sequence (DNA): TGTGCCACCAGCAGAGATGGGTCCCCTGAAGCTTTCTTT.

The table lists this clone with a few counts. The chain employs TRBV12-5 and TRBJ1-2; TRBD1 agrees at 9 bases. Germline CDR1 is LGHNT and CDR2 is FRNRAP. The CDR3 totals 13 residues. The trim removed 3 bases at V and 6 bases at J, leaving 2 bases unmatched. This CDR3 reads CASGLGTGNGYTF. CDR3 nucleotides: TGTGCTAGTGGTTTAGGGACAGGGAATGGCTACACCTTC.